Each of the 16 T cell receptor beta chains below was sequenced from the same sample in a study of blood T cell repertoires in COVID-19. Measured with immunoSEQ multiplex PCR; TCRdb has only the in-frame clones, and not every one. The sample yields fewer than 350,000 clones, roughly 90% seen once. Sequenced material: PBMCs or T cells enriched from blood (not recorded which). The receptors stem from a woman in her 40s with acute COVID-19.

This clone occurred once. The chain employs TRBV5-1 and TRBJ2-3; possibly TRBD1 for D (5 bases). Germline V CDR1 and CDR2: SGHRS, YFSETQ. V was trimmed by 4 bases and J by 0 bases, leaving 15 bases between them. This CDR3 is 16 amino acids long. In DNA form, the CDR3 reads TGCGCCAGCAGCCCAAGGGGCGGCTATAGCACAGATACGCAGTATTTT. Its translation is CASSPRGGYSTDTQYF.

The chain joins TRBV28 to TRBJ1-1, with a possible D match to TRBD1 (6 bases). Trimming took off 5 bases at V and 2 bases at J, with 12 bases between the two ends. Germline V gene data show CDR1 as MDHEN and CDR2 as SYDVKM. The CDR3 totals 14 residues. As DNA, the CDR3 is TGTGCCAGCAGTCGCAGGGGACCCAACACTGAAGCTTTCTTT. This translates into CASSRRGPNTEAFF. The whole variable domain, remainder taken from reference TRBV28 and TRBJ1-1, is DVKVTQSSRYLVKRTGEKVFLECVQDMDHENMFWYRQDPGLGLRLIYFSYDVKMKEKGDIPEGYSVSREKKERFSLILESASTNQTSMYLCASSRRGPNTEAFFGQGTRLTVV.

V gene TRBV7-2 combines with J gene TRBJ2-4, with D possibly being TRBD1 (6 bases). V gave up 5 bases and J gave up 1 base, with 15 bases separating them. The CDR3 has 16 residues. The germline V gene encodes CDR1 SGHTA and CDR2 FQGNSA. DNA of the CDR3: TGTGCCAGCAGCAAAGTTCAGGGGTTGGCCAAAAACATTCAGTACTTC. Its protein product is CASSKVQGLAKNIQYF.

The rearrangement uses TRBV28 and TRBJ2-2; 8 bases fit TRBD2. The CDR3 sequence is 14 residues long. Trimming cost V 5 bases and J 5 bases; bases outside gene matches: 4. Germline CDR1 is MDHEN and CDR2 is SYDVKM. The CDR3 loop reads CASSPGGATGELFF. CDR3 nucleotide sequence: TGTGCCAGCAGTCCGGGGGGGGCAACCGGGGAGCTGTTTTTT. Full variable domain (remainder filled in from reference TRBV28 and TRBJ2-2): DVKVTQSSRYLVKRTGEKVFLECVQDMDHENMFWYRQDPGLGLRLIYFSYDVKMKEKGDIPEGYSVSREKKERFSLILESASTNQTSMYLCASSPGGATGELFFGEGSRLTVL.

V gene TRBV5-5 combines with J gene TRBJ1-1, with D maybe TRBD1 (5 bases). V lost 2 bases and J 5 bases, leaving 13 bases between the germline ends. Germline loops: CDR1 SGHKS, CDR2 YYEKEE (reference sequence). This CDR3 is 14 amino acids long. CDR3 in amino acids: CASSLRPGRTEAFF. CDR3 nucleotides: TGTGCCAGCAGCTTACGTCCAGGGCGGACTGAAGCTTTCTTT.

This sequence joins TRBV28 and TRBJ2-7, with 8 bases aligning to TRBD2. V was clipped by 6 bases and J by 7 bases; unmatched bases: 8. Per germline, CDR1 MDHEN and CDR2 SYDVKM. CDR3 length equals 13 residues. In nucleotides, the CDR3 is TGTGCCAGCAGACCCCCGGGGGGGCGAGAGCAGTACTTC. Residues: CASRPPGGREQYF.

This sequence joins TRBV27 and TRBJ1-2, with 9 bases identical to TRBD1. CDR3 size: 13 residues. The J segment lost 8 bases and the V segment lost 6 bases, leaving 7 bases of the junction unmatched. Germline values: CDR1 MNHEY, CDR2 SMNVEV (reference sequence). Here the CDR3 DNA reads TGTGCCAGCAGCCAACAGGGGGCGGGGGGCTACACCTTC. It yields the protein CASSQQGAGGYTF.

The CDR3 reads CASSRMADRPPEAFF. The CDR3 DNA follows: TGTGCCAGCAGTAGGATGGCGGACAGGCCCCCTGAAGCTTTCTTT. The chain employs TRBV4-2 and TRBJ1-1; 7 nucleotides line up with TRBD1. Germline CDR1 reads LGHNA; CDR2 reads YNFKEQ. The CDR3 extends over 15 amino acids. With 6 bases clipped from V and 6 bases from J, the junction kept 13 bases outside the gene matches.

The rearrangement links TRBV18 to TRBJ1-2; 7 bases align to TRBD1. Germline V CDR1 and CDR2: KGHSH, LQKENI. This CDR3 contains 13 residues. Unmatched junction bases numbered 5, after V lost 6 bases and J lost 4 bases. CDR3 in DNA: TGTGCCAGCTCCCCGGACAGGTCCTATGGCTACACCTTC. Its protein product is CASSPDRSYGYTF.

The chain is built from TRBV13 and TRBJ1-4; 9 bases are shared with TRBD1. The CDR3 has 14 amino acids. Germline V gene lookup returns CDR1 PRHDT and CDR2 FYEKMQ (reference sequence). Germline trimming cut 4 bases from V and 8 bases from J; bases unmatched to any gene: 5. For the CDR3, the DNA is TGTGCCAGCAGCTCACAGGGGGCGGGGGAAAAACTGTTTTTT. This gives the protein CASSSQGAGEKLFF. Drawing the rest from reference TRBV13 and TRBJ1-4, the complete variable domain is AAGVIQSPRHLIKEKRETATLKCYPIPRHDTVYWYQQGPGQDPQFLISFYEKMQSDKGSIPDRFSAQQFSDYHSELNMSSLELGDSALYFCASSSQGAGEKLFFGSGTQLSVL.

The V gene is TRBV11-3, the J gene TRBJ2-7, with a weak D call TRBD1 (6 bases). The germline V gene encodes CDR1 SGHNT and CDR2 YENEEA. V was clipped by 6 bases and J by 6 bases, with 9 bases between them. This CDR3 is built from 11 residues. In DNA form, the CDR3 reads TGTGCCAGCAGTCTACAGGGCGAGCAGTACTTC. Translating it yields CASSLQGEQYF.

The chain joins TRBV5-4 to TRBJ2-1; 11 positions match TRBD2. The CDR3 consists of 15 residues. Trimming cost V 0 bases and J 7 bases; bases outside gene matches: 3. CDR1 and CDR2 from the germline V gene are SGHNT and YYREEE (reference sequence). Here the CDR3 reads CASSLEGLAGNEQFF. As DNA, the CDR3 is TGTGCCAGCAGCTTGGAAGGACTAGCGGGTAATGAGCAGTTCTTC.

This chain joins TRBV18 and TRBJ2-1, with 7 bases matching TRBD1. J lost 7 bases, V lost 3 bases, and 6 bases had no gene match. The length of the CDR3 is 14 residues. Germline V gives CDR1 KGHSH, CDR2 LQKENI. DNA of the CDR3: TGTGCCAGCTCACCCGAGACAGGGCAAAATGAGCAGTTCTTC. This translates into CASSPETGQNEQFF.

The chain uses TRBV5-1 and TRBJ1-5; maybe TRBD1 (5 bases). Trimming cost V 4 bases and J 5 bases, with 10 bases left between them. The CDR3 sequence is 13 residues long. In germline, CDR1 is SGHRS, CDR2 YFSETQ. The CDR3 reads CASSRTPDQPQHF. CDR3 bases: TGCGCCAGCAGCAGGACACCGGATCAGCCCCAGCATTTT.

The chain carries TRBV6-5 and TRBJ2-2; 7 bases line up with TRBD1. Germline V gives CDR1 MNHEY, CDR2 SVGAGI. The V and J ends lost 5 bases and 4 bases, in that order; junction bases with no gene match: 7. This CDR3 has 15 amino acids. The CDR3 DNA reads TGTGCCAGCAGTCTGGACAGGTCCGTCACCGGGGAGCTGTTTTTT. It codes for CASSLDRSVTGELFF.

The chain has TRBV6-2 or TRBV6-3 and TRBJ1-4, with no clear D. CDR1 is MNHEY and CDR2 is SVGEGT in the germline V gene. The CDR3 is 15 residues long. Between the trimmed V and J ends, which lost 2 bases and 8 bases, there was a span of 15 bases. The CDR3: CASSYGGVIWEKLFF. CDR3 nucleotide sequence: TGTGCCAGCAGTTACGGCGGGGTGATTTGGGAAAAACTGTTTTTT.